These 18 T cell receptor beta chains originate from one sample sequenced in a study of identical twins. TCRdb reprocessed the 5' RACE reads via MiXCR and lists one record per CDR3 protein. The sample holds 400,000 to 650,000 distinct CDR3 sequences; 22% are singletons and the top ten take around 0.9%. This sample also appeared in a second study, on T cells expressing NK-cell markers.

Sequenced: CD4+ T cells sorted from blood. The receptors come from a woman younger than 35 in good health.

The V call is TRBV6-2 or TRBV6-3, the J call TRBJ2-7; TRBD2 agrees at 12 bases. The CDR3 sequence is 15 residues long. The germline gives CDR1 MNHEY, CDR2 SVGEGT. The V and J ends lost 3 bases and 7 bases, in that order; junction bases with no gene match: 7. The CDR3 DNA sequence: TGTGCCAGCAGTTATGGGACTAGCGGGCCGATGGAGCAGTACTTC. Amino acids: CASSYGTSGPMEQYF.

In DNA, the CDR3 is TGTGCCAGCCGGGACGCCTCCTACGAGCAGTACTTC. Translating it yields CASRDASYEQYF. V gene TRBV10-3 combines with J gene TRBJ2-7, with D perhaps given as TRBD1 or TRBD2 (5 bases each). V lost 10 bases to trimming and J lost 0 bases, with 10 bases between them. The CDR3 spans 12 residues. Germline CDR1 reads ENHRY; CDR2 reads SYGVKD.

In its sample, this clonotype was seen a few times. This sequence joins TRBV5-1 and TRBJ2-5; the match to TRBD1 covers 10 bases. After removal of 4 bases from V and 2 bases from J, the junction contained 2 bases not matched to a gene. The germline V gene has CDR1 SGHRS and CDR2 YFSETQ. The CDR3 has 14 residues. CDR3 DNA: TGCGCCAGCAGCCAGGGACAGGGGCAAGAGACCCAGTACTTC. Its translation is CASSQGQGQETQYF.

In this sample, this clonotype turned up a few times. The chain has TRBV20-1 and TRBJ1-6; D might be TRBD1 (6 bases). Trimming removed 7 bases from V and 6 bases from J, with 16 bases in between. The V gene's germline CDR1 is DFQATT and CDR2 SNEGSKA (reference sequence). This CDR3 is built from 14 residues. In DNA form, the CDR3 reads TGCAGTGTCCCGTTGACAGGACCTAATTCACCCCTCCACTTT. It specifies CSVPLTGPNSPLHF.

This clonotype was found many times. This rearrangement joins TRBV20-1 to TRBJ2-3, with D unclear. The V end was cut by 6 bases, the J end by 2 bases, with 6 bases between. The germline V gene has CDR1 DFQATT and CDR2 SNEGSKA (reference sequence). This CDR3 contains 11 residues. CDR3 bases: TGCAGTGCCCTACCCACAGATACGCAGTATTTT. Protein sequence: CSALPTDTQYF.

This clonotype has only a few counts. The rearrangement links TRBV18 to TRBJ2-4; 12 bases align to TRBD2. Germline values: CDR1 KGHSH, CDR2 LQKENI. CDR3 size: 16 residues. V gave up 8 bases and J gave up 0 bases; unmatched junction bases: 5. The CDR3 bases are TGTGCCAGCGCCTCGACTAGCGGGGGAGCCAAAAACATTCAGTACTTC. It specifies CASASTSGGAKNIQYF.

This clonotype appeared a few times. The genes are TRBV27 and TRBJ1-6; 11 bases line up with TRBD1. Germline V gene lookup returns CDR1 MNHEY and CDR2 SMNVEV (reference sequence). The CDR3 totals 16 residues. The J segment lost 8 bases and the V segment lost 2 bases, leaving 5 bases of the junction unmatched. CDR3 nucleotide sequence: TGTGCCAGCAGTTTAAGGACAGGGGGCTGGGATTCACCCCTCCACTTT. This sequence encodes CASSLRTGGWDSPLHF.

J is TRBJ2-1 and V is TRBV6-4, with D hard to call. Germline V gene data show CDR1 as MRHNA and CDR2 as SNTAGT. The CDR3 totals 14 residues. V gave up 6 bases and J gave up 1 base, with 10 bases separating them. For the CDR3, the DNA is TGTGCCAGCAGCGCCGTTGGGTCCTACAATGAGCAGTTCTTC. Protein: CASSAVGSYNEQFF.

The chain employs TRBV4-2 and TRBJ2-7; D is unclear. V was clipped by 3 bases and J by 1 base, with 10 bases between them. The CDR3 length is 14 residues. The germline CDR1 and CDR2 sequences are LGHNA and YNFKEQ. The CDR3, as DNA: TGTGCCAGCAGCCACGGACCTACATCCTACGAGCAGTACTTC. It codes for CASSHGPTSYEQYF.

The rearrangement uses TRBV7-2 and TRBJ2-3; D remains ambiguous. The CDR3 has 13 amino acids. The V gene's germline CDR1 is SGHTA and CDR2 FQGNSA. The V gene lost 1 base and the J gene lost 6 bases, with 8 bases spanning the gap. The CDR3 spells CASSLVGQDTQYF. The CDR3 DNA sequence: TGTGCCAGCAGCTTAGTGGGCCAGGATACGCAGTATTTT.

CDR3 amino acids: CSVPTSPRYEQFF. The CDR3 nucleotides read TGCAGCGTACCTACTAGTCCCCGATATGAGCAGTTCTTC. V and J are TRBV29-1 and TRBJ2-1; weak D call: TRBD2 (5 bases). This CDR3 region has 13 residues. V lost 6 bases and J 8 bases, leaving 17 bases between the germline ends. Per the germline V gene, CDR1 is SQVTM and CDR2 is ANQGSEA.

V and J are TRBV5-6 and TRBJ2-7; 12 positions agree with TRBD2. CDR3 size: 13 residues. CDR1 and CDR2 (germline): SGHDT, YYEEEE. After removal of 3 bases from V and 6 bases from J, the junction contained 1 base not matched to a gene. Here the CDR3 reads CASSWGLAGEQYF. The CDR3 DNA follows: TGTGCCAGCAGCTGGGGACTAGCGGGCGAGCAGTACTTC. Combining the CDR3 with reference TRBV5-6 and TRBJ2-7 gives the whole variable domain DAGVTQSPTHLIKTRGQQVTLRCSPKSGHDTVSWYQQALGQGPQFIFQYYEEEERQRGNFPDRFSGHQFPNYSSELNVNALLLGDSALYLCASSWGLAGEQYFGPGTRLTVT.

This chain links TRBV5-5 with TRBJ1-1; D gene uncertain. CDR3 length: 13 amino acids. Germline CDR1 is SGHKS and CDR2 is YYEKEE (reference sequence). V lost 5 bases to trimming and J lost 6 bases, with 14 bases between them. CDR3 DNA: TGTGCCAGCAGAAGTTTCCCCGGGGCTGAAGCTTTCTTT. This codes for CASRSFPGAEAFF.

The rearrangement links TRBV20-1 to TRBJ2-3; D not certain. Germline V gives CDR1 DFQATT, CDR2 SNEGSKA (reference sequence). The CDR3 extends over 13 amino acids. Trimming pared 1 base from V and 5 bases from J, leaving 10 bases between. Written as DNA, the CDR3 is TGCAGTGCTAGAGGTGGAAAGAGAGATACGCAGTATTTT. Protein: CSARGGKRDTQYF.

The chain couples TRBV4-2 to TRBJ2-7; D perhaps matches TRBD2 (7 bases). This CDR3 is 19 amino acids long. The germline CDR1 and CDR2 sequences are LGHNA and YNFKEQ. Trimming left V 5 bases short and J 7 bases short, with 33 bases between. CDR3 sequence (DNA): TGTGCCAGCAGCGCGAGCGGGATTGTGGGGACACTCTCCGGTGGGGAGCAGTACTTC. This codes for CASSASGIVGTLSGGEQYF.

DNA of the CDR3: TGTGCCAGCACCCTGGGAGCCCTCTATGGCTACACCTTC. Translated, it gives CASTLGALYGYTF. The chain couples TRBV12-3 or TRBV12-4 to TRBJ1-2; D ambiguous. With 7 bases removed from V and 4 bases from J, the gap between germline ends came to 13 bases. CDR3 length equals 13 residues.

This clonotype was detected many times. The chain joins TRBV7-2 to TRBJ1-2, with a weak D call TRBD1 (5 bases). Germline V gene data show CDR1 as SGHTA and CDR2 as FQGNSA. The CDR3 totals 15 residues. The V end lost 1 base, the J end lost 4 bases, and 13 bases lay between the germline ends. CDR3 DNA: TGTGCCAGCAGCTTAGACCGGACATTGGTCTATGGCTACACCTTC. Encoded protein: CASSLDRTLVYGYTF.

This clonotype was found a few times. V gene TRBV29-1 combines with J gene TRBJ2-3, with TRBD2 as a possible D gene (6 bases). Germline V gene data show CDR1 as SQVTM and CDR2 as ANQGSEA. The CDR3 loop spans 13 amino acids. V dropped 6 bases and J dropped 3 bases, with 13 bases sitting between them. Here the CDR3 reads CSVTGLWTDTQYF. The CDR3 coding sequence is TGCAGCGTGACGGGACTGTGGACAGATACGCAGTATTTT.